This TCR beta chain was found in a study of blood T cell repertoires in COVID-19. Study information: Sources were T cells, B-cell-depleted T cells, or PBMCs; the material itself was cDNA or gDNA.

The study drew participants aged about 18 to 89 years from some 23 US areas. Participants classified as exposed had met a COVID-19 case within 2 weeks before study entry. After removal of 2 bases from V and 2 bases from J, the junction contained 0 bases not matched to a gene. The CDR3 has 14 residues. In germline, CDR1 is MNHEY, CDR2 SMNVEV (reference sequence). Produced via immunoSEQ multiplex PCR; TCRdb's table is partial and in-frame only. The sample contains around 400,000 clones, 70% to 90% of which appear only once. The sample was PBMCs or T cells enriched from blood (not recorded which). The sequence was obtained from a woman in her late teens or twenties who had been exposed to COVID-19. This chain links TRBV27 with TRBJ2-7; 10 bases map to TRBD1. CDR3 nucleotide sequence: TGTGCCAGCAGTTTAGACAGGGGGCCCTACGAGCAGTACTTC. Its translation: CASSLDRGPYEQYF.